This T cell receptor beta chain derives from a study of read filtering for tumor transcriptome and immune sequencing. Trimming shortened V by 3 bases and J by 4 bases, and 15 bases separated the two germline ends. Germline V gene data show CDR1 as MGHRA and CDR2 as YSYEKL. The CDR3 sequence is 16 residues long. The library was built from roughly 400 ng RNA with molecular barcoded adaptors for alpha/delta and beta/gamma chains. TCRdb fed the reads into MiXCR, producing one record per CDR3 protein. This repertoire shows some 140,000 distinct CDR3 sequences, under 15% found once; its top ten account for 7.5% to 10%. This clonotype has ten or more counts.

The sequenced material came from a population of CD138-negative cells sorted from bone marrow. This TCR came from a donor aged 40 or over with multiple myeloma. The V and J genes are TRBV4-1 and TRBJ1-4; the D gene is possibly TRBD1 (6 bases). CDR3 amino acids: CASSQLTGRINEKLFF. The CDR3 nucleotides are TGCGCCAGCAGCCAGCTGACAGGCAGGATTAATGAAAAACTGTTTTTT.